These T cell receptor beta chains were read from a single sample in a study of blood T cell repertoires in COVID-19. Using immunoSEQ multiplex PCR, the repertoire was profiled, and TCRdb retains in-frame clones only, with some absent. The sample holds 72,000 or so clones, 86% seen once. Specimen: peripheral blood. Receptors originate from a woman aged 55-69 years with acute or convalescent COVID-19. Both conserved end residues are part of each CDR3. Fields, in order: D gene, clone size, V gene, J gene, CDR3 DNA, CDR3 protein. D genes are given only for firm matches. Expanded clones are given a class, and other clones once, few, many or no size at all.

>TRBD2|NA|TRBV5-5|TRBJ2-7
TGTGCCAGCAGCCGAGGCCCTAGCGGGGGGGCCCACGAGCAGTACTTC
CASSRGPSGGAHEQYF
>NA|NA|TRBV7-9|TRBJ2-5
TGTGCCAGCAGCTTAGCAACACCAGGCGGGGAGACCCAGTACTTC
CASSLATPGGETQYF
>TRBD1|NA|TRBV11-2|TRBJ2-2
TGTGCCAGCAGCAACAGGGGGACACCGAACACCGGGGAGCTGTTTTTT
CASSNRGTPNTGELFF
>TRBD2|NA|TRBV19|TRBJ2-3
TGTGCCAGTAGCCCTCCTAGCGGGGGTAGAGATACGCAGTATTTT
CASSPPSGGRDTQYF
>TRBD2|NA|TRBV18|TRBJ2-1
TGTGCCAGCTCCCCGGAGCGGGGGGGCGACAATGAGCAGTTCTTC
CASSPERGGDNEQFF
>TRBD2|NA|TRBV5-4|TRBJ2-3
TGTGCCAGCGGGGGGGTGAACACAGATACGCAGTATTTT
CASGGVNTDTQYF
>NA|NA|TRBV28|TRBJ2-5
TGTGCCAGCAGTTTAGGCTGGGAGACCCAGTACTTC
CASSLGWETQYF
>NA|NA|TRBV10-3|TRBJ1-4
TGTGCCATCAGTGAGACAGGGCGGAATGAAAAACTGTTTTTT
CAISETGRNEKLFF
>NA|NA|TRBV6-5|TRBJ2-5
TGTGCCAGCAGGTCAACAGGAGGGAGCGAGACCCAGTACTTC
CASRSTGGSETQYF
>NA|NA|TRBV11-2|TRBJ2-5
TGTGCCAGCAGCTTAGGGTACAGGCAAGAGACCCAGTACTTC
CASSLGYRQETQYF
>NA|NA|TRBV2|TRBJ1-5
TGTGCCAGCAGACCGCGGGGGGGAAATCAGCCCCAGCATTTT
CASRPRGGNQPQHF
>TRBD1|NA|TRBV3-1/TRBV3-2|TRBJ2-5
TGTGCCAGCAGCCAACCGGAACAGGGGATCCAAGAGACCCAGTACTTC
CASSQPEQGIQETQYF
>NA|once|TRBV28|TRBJ1-3
TGTGCCAGCAGTTTATCTGCGGTTACTGGAAACACCATATATTTT
CASSLSAVTGNTIYF
>NA|NA|TRBV10-3|TRBJ2-3
TGTGCCATCAGTGGGAGGGCCAGCGATACGCAGTATTTT
CAISGRASDTQYF
>TRBD1|NA|TRBV7-2|TRBJ1-5
TGTGCCAGCAGTTGGACAGGGGGCGGCGGTCAGCCCCAGCATTTT
CASSWTGGGGQPQHF
>TRBD2|NA|TRBV10-3|TRBJ2-5
TGTGCCATCTCGACTAGCGGGGGGGAAGAGACCCAGTACTTC
CAISTSGGEETQYF
>TRBD1|once|TRBV12-5|TRBJ2-2
TGTGCTAGTGGTTTGGGCGGGACAGGCCCGAAGGTGGGGGAGCTGTTTTTT
CASGLGGTGPKVGELFF
>NA|NA|TRBV10-1|TRBJ2-5
TGCGCCAGCAGTGAGTTGACAGGAACGACCCAGTACTTC
CASSELTGTTQYF
>TRBD2|NA|TRBV29-1|TRBJ2-7
TGCAGCGTTGAGGTGACTAGCGGATCCTACGAGCAGTACTTC
CSVEVTSGSYEQYF
>NA|NA|TRBV5-1|TRBJ2-2
TGCGCCAGCAGCTTGAACGGACACCCAACCAACACCGGGGAGCTGTTTTTT
CASSLNGHPTNTGELFF
>TRBD1|NA|TRBV19|TRBJ1-5
TGTGCCAGTAGTACCGGGGACAGGACCCACAATCAGCCCCAGCATTTT
CASSTGDRTHNQPQHF
>NA|NA|TRBV30|TRBJ1-1
TGTGCCTGGAATATCGGGGTTGGCACTGAAGCTTTCTTT
CAWNIGVGTEAFF
>NA|NA|TRBV7-2|TRBJ1-3
TGTGCCAGCAGCATCTCGCCGGGGAACACCATATATTTT
CASSISPGNTIYF
>TRBD1|NA|TRBV11-2|TRBJ2-4
TGTGCCAGCAGCTTAACAGGGGACCACATTCAGTACTTC
CASSLTGDHIQYF
>TRBD2|NA|TRBV6-4|TRBJ2-1
TGTGCCAGCAGTGACGAGACTAGCGGAGCACAGTTCTTC
CASSDETSGAQFF
>NA|NA|TRBV7-2|TRBJ2-1
TGTGCCAGCAGCTTAGACGGGGTGCGGGCGGTGAATGAGCAGTTCTTC
CASSLDGVRAVNEQFF
>NA|NA|TRBV18|TRBJ1-4
TGTGCCAGCTCATTGGGGCAGGGAAGAGAAAAACTGTTTTTT
CASSLGQGREKLFF
>NA|NA|TRBV2|TRBJ1-6
TGTGCCAGCAAACTATCGGTCCTCTCACATTCACCCCTCCACTTT
CASKLSVLSHSPLHF
>TRBD1|NA|TRBV28|TRBJ1-5
TGTGCCAGTAACACCTATACAGGGGAGGCCTTGAGCCAGCCCCAGCATTTT
CASNTYTGEALSQPQHF
>NA|NA|TRBV5-1|TRBJ2-3
TGCGCCAGCAGCCTTCTTGTTTCGTCGGGGGCGCAGTATTTT
CASSLLVSSGAQYF
>NA|NA|TRBV9|TRBJ2-5
TGTGCCAGCAGCGTAGAAGCAGGCAGTGACCAGTACTTC
CASSVEAGSDQYF
>NA|NA|TRBV12-5|TRBJ1-1
TGTGCTAGTGGTTTAGGGGGGGCGGGACAACTCATGAACACTGAAGCTTTCTTT
CASGLGGAGQLMNTEAFF
>TRBD1|NA|TRBV5-1|TRBJ2-1
TGCGCCAGCAGCCGAGGGGGCCTTGAGCAGTTCTTC
CASSRGGLEQFF
>NA|NA|TRBV11-1|TRBJ2-2
TGTGCCAGCAGCTTAGCACCGGGAGCGAACACCGGGGAGCTGTTTTTT
CASSLAPGANTGELFF
>NA|NA|TRBV5-1|TRBJ1-4
TGCGCCAGCAGCGGGACAAGTGCAACTAATGAAAAACTGTTTTTT
CASSGTSATNEKLFF
>NA|NA|TRBV7-4|TRBJ2-5
TGTGCCAGCAGCCATAAAGGAAGACAGGCCCAAGAGACCCAGTACTTC
CASSHKGRQAQETQYF
>TRBD1|NA|TRBV11-2|TRBJ2-2
TGTGCCAGCAGCTTAGGACAGGGGGCCTTAGGGGAGCTGTTTTTT
CASSLGQGALGELFF
>NA|NA|TRBV4-1|TRBJ2-7
TGCGCCAGCAGCCAAGGGGCAGGGTACGAGCAGTACTTC
CASSQGAGYEQYF
>TRBD2|NA|TRBV3-1/TRBV3-2|TRBJ2-5
TGTGCCAGTGCAAGAGTAAGCGGGGGGGCCTGGGAGACCCAGTACTTC
CASARVSGGAWETQYF
>TRBD2|NA|TRBV3-1/TRBV3-2|TRBJ2-3
TGTGCCAGCAGCCATCTTAGCGGGGGTAGGGCAGATACGCAGTATTTT
CASSHLSGGRADTQYF
>TRBD2|NA|TRBV4-2|TRBJ2-3
TGTGCCAGCAGCCAAGAATGGCCCGCTAGCGGGGACCGCACAGATACGCAGTATTTT
CASSQEWPASGDRTDTQYF